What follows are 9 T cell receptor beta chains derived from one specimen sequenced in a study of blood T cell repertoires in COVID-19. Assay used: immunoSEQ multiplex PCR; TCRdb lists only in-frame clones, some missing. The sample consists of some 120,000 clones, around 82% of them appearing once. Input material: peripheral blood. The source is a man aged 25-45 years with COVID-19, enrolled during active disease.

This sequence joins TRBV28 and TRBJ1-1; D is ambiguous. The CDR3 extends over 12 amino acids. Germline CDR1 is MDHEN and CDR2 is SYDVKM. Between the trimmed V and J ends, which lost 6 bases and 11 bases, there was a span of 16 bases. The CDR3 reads CASSRPFPRAFF. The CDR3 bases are TGTGCCAGCAGCCGCCCGTTTCCGAGGGCTTTCTTT. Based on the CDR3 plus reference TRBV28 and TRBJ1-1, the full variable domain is DVKVTQSSRYLVKRTGEKVFLECVQDMDHENMFWYRQDPGLGLRLIYFSYDVKMKEKGDIPEGYSVSREKKERFSLILESASTNQTSMYLCASSRPFPRAFFGQGTRLTVV.

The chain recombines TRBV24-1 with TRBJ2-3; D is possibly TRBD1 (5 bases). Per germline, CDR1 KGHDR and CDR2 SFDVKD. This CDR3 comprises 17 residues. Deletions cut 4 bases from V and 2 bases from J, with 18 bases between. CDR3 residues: CATSENPGAPVTDTQYF. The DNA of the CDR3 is TGTGCCACCAGTGAGAACCCTGGGGCGCCGGTCACAGATACGCAGTATTTT.

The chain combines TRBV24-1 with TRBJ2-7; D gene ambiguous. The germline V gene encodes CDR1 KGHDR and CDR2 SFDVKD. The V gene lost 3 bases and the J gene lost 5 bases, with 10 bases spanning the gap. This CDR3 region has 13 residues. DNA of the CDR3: TGTGCCACCAGTGATGGTAGCACGGACGAGCAGTACTTC. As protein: CATSDGSTDEQYF.

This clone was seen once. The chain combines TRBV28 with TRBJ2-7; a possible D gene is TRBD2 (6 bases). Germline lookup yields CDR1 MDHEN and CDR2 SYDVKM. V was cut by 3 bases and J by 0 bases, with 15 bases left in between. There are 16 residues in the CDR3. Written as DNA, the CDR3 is TGTGCCAGCAGTTTTCGAACTAGCAGAGGCTCCTACGAGCAGTACTTC. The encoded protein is CASSFRTSRGSYEQYF.

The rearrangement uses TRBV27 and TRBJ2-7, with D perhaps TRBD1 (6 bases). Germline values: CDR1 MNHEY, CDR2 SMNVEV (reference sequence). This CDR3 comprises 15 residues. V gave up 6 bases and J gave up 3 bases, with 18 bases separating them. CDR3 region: CASRQAGTPIYEQYF. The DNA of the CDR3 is TGTGCCAGCAGACAAGCCGGGACACCGATCTACGAGCAGTACTTC.

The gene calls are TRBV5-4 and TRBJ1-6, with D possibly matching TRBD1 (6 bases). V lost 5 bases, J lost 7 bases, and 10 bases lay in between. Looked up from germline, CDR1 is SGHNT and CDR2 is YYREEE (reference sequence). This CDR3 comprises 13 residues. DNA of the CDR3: TGTGCCAGCAGTGCTACAGGGAATTCACCCCTCCACTTT. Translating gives CASSATGNSPLHF.

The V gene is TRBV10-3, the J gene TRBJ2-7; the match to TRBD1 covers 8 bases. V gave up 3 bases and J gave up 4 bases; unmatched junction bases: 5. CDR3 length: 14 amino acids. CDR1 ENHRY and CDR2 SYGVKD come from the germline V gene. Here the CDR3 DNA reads TGTGCCATCAGTGACCCAGGGGGCAGGTACGAGCAGTACTTC. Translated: CAISDPGGRYEQYF.

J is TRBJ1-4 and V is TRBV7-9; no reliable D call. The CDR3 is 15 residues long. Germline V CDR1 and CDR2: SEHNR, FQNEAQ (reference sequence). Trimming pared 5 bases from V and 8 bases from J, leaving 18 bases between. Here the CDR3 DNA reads TGTGCCAGCAGCGACGTTTCGAGGTCGGGGGAAAAACTGTTTTTT. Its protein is CASSDVSRSGEKLFF. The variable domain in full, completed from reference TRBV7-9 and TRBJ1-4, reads DTGVSQNPRHKITKRGQNVTFRCDPISEHNRLYWYRQTLGQGPEFLTYFQNEAQLEKSRLLSDRFSAERPKGSFSTLEIQRTEQGDSAMYLCASSDVSRSGEKLFFGSGTQLSVL.

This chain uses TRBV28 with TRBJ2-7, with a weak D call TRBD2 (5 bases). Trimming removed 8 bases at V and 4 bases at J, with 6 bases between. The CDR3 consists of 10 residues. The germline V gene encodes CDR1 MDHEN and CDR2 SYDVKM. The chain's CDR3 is CASSGYEQYF. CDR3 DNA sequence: TGTGCCAGCTCGGGGTACGAGCAGTACTTC.